The next 10 T cell receptor beta chains were all read from a single sample in a study of read filtering for tumor transcriptome and immune sequencing. The library was built from about 0.4 ug RNA with molecular barcoded adaptors for alpha/delta and beta/gamma chains. TCRdb itself ran the reads through MiXCR, one entry per CDR3 protein. Of tens of thousands of distinct CDR3 sequences in the sample, roughly a fifth are singletons; the top ten hold roughly 10%. Sequencing input: a population of CD138-negative cells sorted from bone marrow. All receptors derive from a donor aged 40 or older with multiple myeloma.

For the CDR3, the DNA is TGTGCCAGCAGTTACTCTGGGCATACGCAGTATTTT. This gives the protein CASSYSGHTQYF. The chain joins TRBV6-5 to TRBJ2-3; D is unresolved. Germline values: CDR1 MNHEY, CDR2 SVGAGI. The CDR3 covers 12 residues. V lost 0 bases and J 7 bases, leaving 5 bases between the germline ends.

This clonotype was observed at least ten times. J is TRBJ2-3 and V is TRBV18; D gene ambiguous. The ends were cut back, 1 base at V and 2 bases at J, with 4 bases in the middle. This CDR3 is 13 amino acids long. Germline CDR1 KGHSH, CDR2 LQKENI. This CDR3 is CASSPQPTDTQYF. CDR3 nucleotides: TGTGCCAGCTCACCACAGCCCACAGATACGCAGTATTTT.

A note on this clonotype: Since a much larger clone is just one base distant, this may be a read error. The J gene is TRBJ2-2, the V gene TRBV21-1; TRBD1 is the table's D call, not checked against the DNA. TRBV21-1 is a pseudogene. CDR3 length: 17 residues. The CDR3 sequence: CASSKLLRGERTGELFF. The CDR3, as DNA: TGTGCCAGCAGCAAACTCCTGCGGGGCGAACGCACCGGGGAGCTGTTTTTT.

The genes are TRBV30 and TRBJ2-2; TRBD2 might be the D (6 bases). Trimming took off 5 bases at V and 2 bases at J, with 15 bases between the two ends. CDR3 length: 15 residues. The germline gives CDR1 GTSNPN, CDR2 SVGIG (reference sequence). The CDR3 is CAWREVADNTGELFF. Here the CDR3 DNA reads TGTGCCTGGCGAGAAGTAGCGGATAACACCGGGGAGCTGTTTTTT.

On this clonotype: A much more abundant neighbour one base away suggests this may be a read error. The V and J genes are TRBV2 and TRBJ2-3; D remains ambiguous. The J call may be in error: the DNA end matches TRBJ1-5 better. The CDR3 totals 12 residues. Per germline, CDR1 SNHLY and CDR2 FYNNEI. The CDR3 bases are TGTGCCAGCAGTTACGACCCTTATACGCAGCATTTT. It yields the protein CASSYDPYTQHF.

The rearrangement uses TRBV2 and TRBJ1-3; D not resolved. V dropped 6 bases and J dropped 4 bases, with 7 bases sitting between them. The length of the CDR3 is 12 residues. Per germline, CDR1 SNHLY and CDR2 FYNNEI. CDR3 bases: TGTGCCAGCAGGGTGACAGGAAACACCATATATTTT. This gives the protein CASRVTGNTIYF.

This clonotype came up many times. CDR3 residues: CASRPEYPGELFF. The CDR3 DNA reads as TGTGCCAGTCGTCCAGAGTATCCCGGGGAGCTGTTTTTT. The chain recombines TRBV19 with TRBJ2-2; the D is unclear. Germline V gene sequence: CDR1 LNHDA, CDR2 SQIVND (reference sequence). This CDR3 contains 13 residues. V was cut by 8 bases and J by 6 bases, with 13 bases left in between.

In its sample, this clonotype was seen many times. In DNA, the CDR3 is TGTGCCAGCAGTTTATTTGCCGGGGAGCTGTTTTTT. Encoded protein: CASSLFAGELFF. This chain links TRBV28 with TRBJ2-2, with unresolved D. The germline V gene encodes CDR1 MDHEN and CDR2 SYDVKM. The V end lost 1 base, the J end lost 6 bases, and 3 bases lay between the germline ends. The CDR3 length is 12 residues.

Details on this clonotype: This may arise from a read error, as a much more abundant clone is one base away. Here the CDR3 omits its conserved ending phenylalanine or tryptophan, so a read error is the likely source. The J gene is TRBJ2-3, the V gene TRBV5-1; 11 nucleotides match TRBD2. The CDR3 contains 15 residues. Germline V CDR1 and CDR2: SGHRS, YFSETQ. The J segment lost 3 bases and the V segment lost 4 bases, leaving 4 bases of the junction unmatched. The CDR3 bases are TGCGCCAGCAGCCATACTAGCGGGGGTACAGATACGCAGTATCTT. It yields the protein CASSHTSGGTDTQYL.

This clonotype was detected ten times or more. V is TRBV19 and J is TRBJ2-6; either TRBD1 or TRBD2 may supply D (5 bases each). The CDR3 consists of 16 residues. Germline V gene lookup returns CDR1 LNHDA and CDR2 SQIVND (reference sequence). The germline V and J ends were trimmed by 5 bases and 4 bases, with 15 bases remaining between them. For the CDR3, the DNA is TGTGCCAGTAGTTTCCGGGGACGGTCCGGGGCCAACGTCCTGACTTTC. The encoded protein is CASSFRGRSGANVLTF.